Below, 28 T cell receptor beta chains from the same sample are listed, as sequenced in a study of blood T cell repertoires in COVID-19. Profiling relied on immunoSEQ multiplex PCR, and the TCRdb table lists in-frame clones only, not all of them. The top ten hold about 4.2% of the sample, which has approximately 300,000 clones, 80% to 90% seen once. The specimen sequenced was peripheral blood. The receptors shown here come from a man aged 35 to 55 with acute or convalescent COVID-19.

This clone was recorded a few times. The J gene is TRBJ2-7, the V gene TRBV7-2, with D possibly being TRBD2 (5 bases). V was shortened by 8 bases and J by 2 bases, with 13 bases between the two germline ends. Germline V gene data show CDR1 as SGHTA and CDR2 as FQGNSA. The CDR3 sequence is 13 residues long. CDR3 in amino acids: CASEAVFAYEQYF. The CDR3, as DNA: TGTGCCAGCGAAGCGGTGTTCGCCTACGAGCAGTACTTC. The full variable domain, with the rest looked up from reference TRBV7-2 and TRBJ2-7, is GAGVSQSPSNKVTEKGKDVELRCDPISGHTALYWYRQSLGQGLEFLIYFQGNSAPDKSGLPSDRFSAERTGGSVSTLTIQRTQQEDSAVYLCASEAVFAYEQYFGPGTRLTVT.

The chain recombines TRBV11-2 with TRBJ2-2; TRBD2 is a possible D gene (5 bases). The V end was cut by 4 bases, the J end by 1 base, with 19 bases between. Germline CDR1 reads SGHAT; CDR2 reads FQNNGV. This CDR3 has 18 residues. The CDR3 nucleotides are TGTGCCAGCAGCTCCCCCCTGGACTTATTGCGGAACACCGGGGAGCTGTTTTTT. Encoded protein: CASSSPLDLLRNTGELFF.

The chain joins TRBV2 to TRBJ2-4, with 12 bases matching TRBD1. Germline V CDR1 and CDR2: SNHLY, FYNNEI. This CDR3 contains 15 residues. V trimming: 3 bases; J trimming: 6 bases; junction bases outside the gene matches: 3. CDR3 nucleotide sequence: TGTGCCAGCAGTGAGGGACAGGGGGCCCGAAACATTCAGTACTTC. Translated: CASSEGQGARNIQYF.

This chain uses TRBV9 with TRBJ1-1; 7 bases fit TRBD1. This CDR3 comprises 16 residues. Trimming took 4 bases from V and 0 from J; bases not matched to a gene: 9. Germline CDR1 SGDLS, CDR2 YYNGEE. The CDR3: CASSPSPGQLNTEAFF. Here the CDR3 DNA reads TGTGCCAGCAGCCCCTCCCCGGGACAGTTGAACACTGAAGCTTTCTTT. The whole variable domain, filled in from reference TRBV9 and TRBJ1-1, reads DSGVTQTPKHLITATGQRVTLRCSPRSGDLSVYWYQQSLDQGLQFLIQYYNGEERAKGNILERFSAQQFPDLHSELNLSSLELGDSALYFCASSPSPGQLNTEAFFGQGTRLTVV.

This chain joins TRBV7-8 and TRBJ1-6; weak D call: TRBD1 (6 bases). Trimming cost V 2 bases and J 9 bases, with 17 bases left between them. The CDR3 is 16 residues long. The germline V gene encodes CDR1 SGHVS and CDR2 FQNEAQ. CDR3 residues: CASSLQGRGSSSPLHF. The DNA of the CDR3 is TGTGCCAGCAGCTTACAGGGGCGAGGGTCGAGTTCACCCCTCCACTTT.

The chain couples TRBV4-1 to TRBJ1-5, with D hard to call. Germline CDR1 is MGHRA and CDR2 is YSYEKL. CDR3 size: 15 residues. The V end lost 4 bases, the J end lost 5 bases, and 15 bases lay between the germline ends. The CDR3 nucleotides are TGCGCCAGCAGCCCGGAAGAGGGCCCCTATCAGCCCCAGCATTTT. Its translation: CASSPEEGPYQPQHF.

With regard to this clone: This sample also contains other DNA sequences that code for the same CDR3. The chain employs TRBV11-2 and TRBJ1-1; no reliable D call. CDR1 and CDR2 (germline): SGHAT, FQNNGV. The CDR3 is 13 amino acids. The V gene lost 5 bases and the J gene lost 1 base, with 8 bases spanning the gap. The CDR3 DNA sequence: TGTGCCAGCAGCGGAGACCGGAACACTGAAGCTTTCTTT. Translation gives CASSGDRNTEAFF.

This sequence joins TRBV4-1 and TRBJ2-3; D might be TRBD1 (5 bases). Germline assignment: CDR1 MGHRA and CDR2 YSYEKL. Trimming left V 5 bases short and J 2 bases short, with 14 bases between. The CDR3 is 15 amino acids. The DNA for the CDR3 is TGCGCCAGCAGCACGGCCCCCAGGGACACAGATACGCAGTATTTT. Amino acids: CASSTAPRDTDTQYF.

The chain carries TRBV12-3 or TRBV12-4 and TRBJ1-1; D gene unclear. Trimming shortened V by 6 bases and J by 1 base, and 9 bases separated the two germline ends. The CDR3 extends over 13 amino acids. The CDR3 sequence is CASSIQPNTEAFF. The DNA of the CDR3 is TGTGCCAGCAGCATACAACCGAACACTGAAGCTTTCTTT.

The chain employs TRBV5-1 and TRBJ1-1; D is perhaps TRBD1 (5 bases). There are 16 residues in the CDR3. Germline assignment: CDR1 SGHRS and CDR2 YFSETQ. Trimming removed 4 bases from V and 6 bases from J, with 22 bases in between. The CDR3 protein is CASSRGGEVITPEAFF. The DNA for the CDR3 is TGCGCCAGCAGCCGTGGAGGGGAAGTAATCACCCCTGAAGCTTTCTTT.

The chain employs TRBV2 and TRBJ2-7, with a possible D match to TRBD2 (6 bases). Trimming shortened V by 7 bases and J by 4 bases, and 17 bases separated the two germline ends. This CDR3 has 14 residues. The germline CDR1 and CDR2 sequences are SNHLY and FYNNEI. Written as DNA, the CDR3 is TGTGCCAGCAACCCGAACGGGGGACGGTACGAGCAGTACTTC. Translation gives CASNPNGGRYEQYF.

The chain is built from TRBV5-1 and TRBJ2-3; TRBD2 agrees at 13 bases. Per the germline V gene, CDR1 is SGHRS and CDR2 is YFSETQ. Trimming took 2 bases from V and 9 from J; bases not matched to a gene: 12. This CDR3 is 17 amino acids long. This CDR3 reads CASSLGLAGAFGQTQYF. CDR3 DNA: TGCGCCAGCAGCTTAGGACTAGCGGGGGCCTTCGGGCAGACGCAGTATTTT.

This clone was recorded only once. Here the CDR3 omits its conserved ending phenylalanine or tryptophan, so a read error is the likely source. Because the CDR3's place on the DNA is in doubt, the DNA is left out and the CDR3 is given as listed by TCRdb. This rearrangement joins TRBV21-1 to TRBJ1-5; whether TRBD1, the table's D call, matches the DNA was not checked. TRBV21-1 is flagged as a pseudogene. The CDR3 sequence runs 9 residues, both termini included. The CDR3 here is CASSKGPFP.

The chain employs TRBV20-1 and TRBJ2-5; 7 bases are a match to TRBD2. Per germline, CDR1 DFQATT and CDR2 SNEGSKA (reference sequence). V shed 3 bases and J 2 bases; nucleotides not matched to a gene: 6. This CDR3 comprises 14 residues. The CDR3 region has the DNA TGCAGTGCTAGTCGGGGGGTGGTGCAAGAGACCCAGTACTTC. Translated: CSASRGVVQETQYF.

The genes are TRBV28 and TRBJ1-1; possible D gene TRBD1, 6 bases. V lost 4 bases and J 1 base, leaving 13 bases between the germline ends. The CDR3 covers 15 residues. Germline values: CDR1 MDHEN, CDR2 SYDVKM. The CDR3 is CASSSLWGPNTEAFF. DNA for the CDR3: TGTGCCAGCAGTTCCCTCTGGGGGCCGAACACTGAAGCTTTCTTT.

J is TRBJ2-6 and V is TRBV3-1 (or the pseudogene TRBV3-2), with 7 bases aligning to TRBD1. Germline V lookup: CDR1 LGHDT, CDR2 YNNKEL (reference sequence). The CDR3 contains 15 residues. V shed 2 bases and J 2 bases; nucleotides not matched to a gene: 0. CDR3 residues: CASSQQGAGANVLTF. The CDR3 nucleotides are TGTGCCAGCAGCCAACAGGGGGCTGGGGCCAACGTCCTGACTTTC.

The V gene is TRBV12-5, the J gene TRBJ1-1, with D possibly TRBD1 on 5 matching bases. The CDR3 has 15 amino acids. Germline V gene sequence: CDR1 LGHNT, CDR2 FRNRAP. Trimming removed 6 bases at V and 0 bases at J, with 14 bases between. The CDR3 DNA is TGTGCTAGTGGGGGGGGACCCCTTTTGAACACTGAAGCTTTCTTT. Encoded protein: CASGGGPLLNTEAFF.

This clone was seen a single time. The chain has TRBV19 and TRBJ1-2, with TRBD1 identical over 8 bases. There are 13 residues in the CDR3. The V gene's germline CDR1 is LNHDA and CDR2 SQIVND (reference sequence). Germline trimming cut 5 bases from V and 8 bases from J; bases unmatched to any gene: 7. CDR3 sequence reads: CASSRTGLKGYTF. CDR3 sequence (DNA): TGTGCCAGTAGTCGGACAGGGCTTAAGGGCTACACCTTC.

V usage is TRBV6-2 or TRBV6-3 and J usage is TRBJ2-3; 9 bases agree with TRBD1. This CDR3 is 15 amino acids long. J lost 3 bases, V lost 4 bases, and 5 bases had no gene match. Germline V gene lookup returns CDR1 MNHEY and CDR2 SVGEGT. The CDR3 is CASSWTGVRTDTQYF. For the CDR3, the DNA is TGTGCCAGCAGTTGGACAGGGGTGAGAACAGATACGCAGTATTTT.

The V and J genes are TRBV27 and TRBJ1-6; unclear D gene. CDR1 is MNHEY and CDR2 is SMNVEV in the germline V gene (reference sequence). The CDR3 runs to 15 residues. V gave up 3 bases and J gave up 10 bases, with 16 bases separating them. CDR3 region: CASSFYSGIDSPLHF. CDR3 DNA: TGTGCCAGCAGTTTTTATAGCGGCATAGACTCACCCCTCCACTTT.

V is TRBV6-2 or TRBV6-3 and J is TRBJ2-7; D is undetermined. This CDR3 is 11 amino acids long. Trimming stripped 6 bases from V and 4 bases from J, with 7 bases between. Germline values: CDR1 MNHEY, CDR2 SVGEGT. The CDR3 sequence: CASSRSYEQYF. The CDR3 coding sequence is TGTGCCAGCAGCCGTTCATACGAGCAGTACTTC.

This rearrangement joins TRBV3-1 (or the pseudogene TRBV3-2) to TRBJ1-6, with D possibly TRBD1 on 5 matching bases. CDR1 is LGHDT, CDR2 YNNKEL, per germline (reference sequence). The CDR3 contains 16 residues. The V gene lost 4 bases and the J gene lost 7 bases, with 17 bases spanning the gap. CDR3 residues: CASSPSYLGPNSPLHF. For the CDR3, the DNA is TGTGCCAGCAGCCCCAGCTATTTGGGGCCAAATTCACCCCTCCACTTT.

The chain is built from TRBV7-2 and TRBJ1-3, with D perhaps TRBD1 (5 bases). The CDR3 runs 16 residues. V shed 4 bases and J shed 0 bases, with 13 bases lying between them. CDR1 SGHTA and CDR2 FQGNSA come from the germline V gene. CDR3 protein: CASSSGGGPSGNTIYF. Here the CDR3 DNA reads TGTGCCAGCAGCTCCGGGGGAGGGCCCTCTGGAAACACCATATATTTT.

The chain uses TRBV12-3 or TRBV12-4 and TRBJ2-3; 9 bases line up with TRBD1. This CDR3 has 13 amino acids. The V segment lost 11 bases and the J segment 4 bases; nucleotides outside the gene matches: 7. Here the CDR3 DNA reads TGTGCCGCGGGGGACAGGGTGGCAGATACGCAGTATTTT. Protein sequence: CAAGDRVADTQYF.

J is TRBJ1-1 and V is TRBV6-1; no definite D call. Germline V gene data show CDR1 as MNHNS and CDR2 as SASEGT. Trimming took 3 bases from V and 5 from J, leaving 7 bases between them. CDR3 length: 12 amino acids. The CDR3 loop is CASSDAGTEAFF. The CDR3, as DNA: TGTGCCAGCAGTGACGCCGGTACTGAAGCTTTCTTT.

The rearrangement joins TRBV2 to TRBJ1-1; no clear D. V lost 8 bases and J 3 bases, leaving 13 bases between the germline ends. This CDR3 comprises 13 residues. The germline V gene encodes CDR1 SNHLY and CDR2 FYNNEI. The CDR3 is CASAGLRDTEAFF. The CDR3 DNA is TGTGCCAGCGCGGGATTACGAGACACTGAAGCTTTCTTT.

This clone was counted a single time. The CDR3: CASSYSMSGYGYTF. CDR3 bases: TGTGCCAGCAGTTACTCGATGTCCGGGTATGGCTACACCTTC. The V call is TRBV6-5, the J call TRBJ1-2; unclear D gene. The ends were cut back, 0 bases at V and 5 bases at J, with 10 bases in the middle. Per the germline V gene, CDR1 is MNHEY and CDR2 is SVGAGI. This CDR3 is 14 amino acids long.

As for this clone: The same CDR3 can be traced to other DNA sequences in this sample. The genes are TRBV3-1 (or the pseudogene TRBV3-2) and TRBJ1-5, with a tentative D call TRBD1 (5 bases). Looked up from germline, CDR1 is LGHDT and CDR2 is YNNKEL (reference sequence). The V and J ends lost 0 bases and 4 bases respectively, with 7 bases between them. The CDR3 runs to 14 residues. Here the CDR3 DNA reads TGTGCCAGCAGCCAAGACGGGGGGAATCAGCCCCAGCATTTT. Its protein is CASSQDGGNQPQHF.